Listed below are T cell receptor beta chains from one sample, sequenced in a study of blood T cells in healthy people across ages. Each CDR3 protein gets one entry after TCRdb re-called the 5' RACE reads with MiXCR. The sample includes more than 550,000 distinct CDR3 sequences, about 24% of them seen just once. The sample consisted of blood. The receptors come from a man between 70 and 80 years old in good health. Each CDR3 is given with its conserved first and last residue. Each record gives: clone size, CDR3 length, J gene, V gene, D gene, CDR3 DNA, CDR3 protein. A D gene is named only where the DNA matches it firmly. Expanded clones get a size class; other rows say once, few or many, or leave the size out.

>-|15|TRBJ1-2|TRBV24-1|TRBD1
TGTGCCACCAGTGAGCGACAGGGGGCTGTCTATGGCTACACCTTC
CATSERQGAVYGYTF
>few|15|TRBJ2-5|TRBV27|TRBD1
TGTGCCAGCAGTGGCTCCGGGACAGGGTTGCGGACCCAGTACTTC
CASSGSGTGLRTQYF
>many|14|TRBJ1-2|TRBV7-2|-
TGTGCCAGCAAATTGGGCGCAACTAACTATGGCTACACCTTC
CASKLGATNYGYTF
>-|15|TRBJ1-6|TRBV5-1|TRBD1
TGCGCCAGCAGCATCGGACAGGGAGGGAATTCACCCCTCCACTTT
CASSIGQGGNSPLHF
>-|15|TRBJ2-7|TRBV28|TRBD1
TGTGCCAGCAGCTATCCGGGACAGGGCCTTTACGAGCAGTACTTC
CASSYPGQGLYEQYF
>few|12|TRBJ2-7|TRBV10-2|-
TGCGCCAGCTTAAAACAGGGATACGAGCAGTACTTC
CASLKQGYEQYF
>few|12|TRBJ2-1|TRBV5-1|-
TGCGCCAGCAGCGAACCCTACGGTGAGCAGTTCTTC
CASSEPYGEQFF
>-|16|TRBJ2-5|TRBV28|TRBD1
TGTGCCAGCAGCCCGACAGGGGGCGCAGAACAAGAGACCCAGTACTTC
CASSPTGGAEQETQYF
>few|16|TRBJ2-3|TRBV13|TRBD1
TGTGCCAGCAGCCTATGGACAGGAGCGCACACAGATACGCAGTATTTT
CASSLWTGAHTDTQYF
>few|14|TRBJ1-5|TRBV27|-
TGTGCCAGCAGTTTGTATTTTGGCAATCAGCCCCAGCATTTT
CASSLYFGNQPQHF
>few|16|TRBJ2-4|TRBV6-5|-
TGTGCCAGCAGTTCCCGGACAGATGTAGCCAAAAACATTCAGTACTTC
CASSSRTDVAKNIQYF
>-|14|TRBJ2-7|TRBV11-2|-
TGTGCCAGCAGCTTAGGGGGCACCTCCTACGAGCAGTACTTC
CASSLGGTSYEQYF
>-|15|TRBJ1-4|TRBV27|-
TGTGCCAGCAGTTTTCAAGTGGCAACTAATGAAAAACTGTTTTTT
CASSFQVATNEKLFF
>-|15|TRBJ1-6|TRBV18|TRBD1
TGTGCCAGCTCACCGGGACAGGTCGTTAATTCACCCCTCCACTTT
CASSPGQVVNSPLHF
>-|15|TRBJ1-1|TRBV2|-
TGTGCCAGCAGTGAAATTGGTTTTGGAGGGGCTGAAGCTTTCTTT
CASSEIGFGGAEAFF
>-|18|TRBJ1-4|TRBV7-9|TRBD1
TGTGCCAGCAGCTTAGGGGACAGGGGGTTTGCAGCTAATGAAAAACTGTTTTTT
CASSLGDRGFAANEKLFF
>-|14|TRBJ1-1|TRBV7-8|-
TGTGCCAGCAGCTTACAGGAGTATAACACTGAAGCTTTCTTT
CASSLQEYNTEAFF
>few|15|TRBJ2-2|TRBV4-2|TRBD2
TGTGCCAGCAGCCCCGGACTAGTGGACACCGGGGAGCTGTTTTTT
CASSPGLVDTGELFF
>-|15|TRBJ1-1|TRBV20-1|TRBD1
TGCAGTGCTCCAAAACCTGGACAGGGAAAGAATGAAGCTTTCTTT
CSAPKPGQGKNEAFF
>few|13|TRBJ1-4|TRBV6-5|-
TGTGCCAGCAGTTACGGACCTCCTGAAAAACTGTTTTTT
CASSYGPPEKLFF
>-|14|TRBJ1-6|TRBV4-3|-
TGCGCCAGCAGCCAAGGGAACATTAATTCACCCCTCCACTTT
CASSQGNINSPLHF
>-|12|TRBJ2-2|TRBV20-1|-
TGCAGTGCGCCTTTGGGCACCGGAGAGCTGTTTTTT
CSAPLGTGELFF
>-|15|TRBJ1-4|TRBV19|-
TGTGCCAGTAGCCCTGGTGGCGGGGCAAATGAAAAACTGTTTTTT
CASSPGGGANEKLFF
>-|13|TRBJ1-5|TRBV10-3|-
TGTGCCATCAGTGGGGTTCTAGGGATGCCCCAGCATTTT
CAISGVLGMPQHF
>few|13|TRBJ1-2|TRBV28|-
TGTGCCAGCATACAAAGGGAACCCTATGGCTACACCTTC
CASIQREPYGYTF
>few|15|TRBJ2-5|TRBV5-1|TRBD1
TGCGCCAGCAGCCCGGGACAGACACTACAAGAGACCCAGTACTTC
CASSPGQTLQETQYF
>-|16|TRBJ1-5|TRBV21-1|-
TGTGCCAGCAGCTCCCGGGGGAGGGGATTCAATCAGCCCCAGCATTTT
CASSSRGRGFNQPQHF
>-|15|TRBJ2-5|TRBV5-5|-
TGTGCCAGCAGCTTGTTCGCGGCCGTGGAGGAGACCCAGTACTTC
CASSLFAAVEETQYF